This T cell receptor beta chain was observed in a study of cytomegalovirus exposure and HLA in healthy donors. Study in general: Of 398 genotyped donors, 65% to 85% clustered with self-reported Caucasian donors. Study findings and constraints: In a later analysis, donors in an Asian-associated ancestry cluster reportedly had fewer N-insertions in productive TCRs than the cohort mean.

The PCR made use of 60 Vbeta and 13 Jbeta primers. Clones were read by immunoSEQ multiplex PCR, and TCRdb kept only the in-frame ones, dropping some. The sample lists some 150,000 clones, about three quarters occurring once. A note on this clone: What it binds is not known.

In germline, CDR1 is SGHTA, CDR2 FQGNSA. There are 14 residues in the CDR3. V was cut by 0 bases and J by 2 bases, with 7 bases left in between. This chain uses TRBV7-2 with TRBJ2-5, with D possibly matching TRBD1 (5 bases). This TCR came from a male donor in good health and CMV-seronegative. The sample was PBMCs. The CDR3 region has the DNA TGTGCCAGCAGCTTAGCAGGGGTTCAAGAGACCCAGTACTTC. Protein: CASSLAGVQETQYF.